Listed below are T cell receptor beta chains from one sample, sequenced in a study of blood T cell repertoires in COVID-19. Some clones are missing from TCRdb's copy, which holds only in-frame ones; the method was immunoSEQ multiplex PCR. The sample has fewer than 35,000 clones, roughly nine tenths seen once. The material sequenced was peripheral blood. Receptors were obtained from a man older than 75 with acute or convalescent COVID-19. CDR3s include the opening cysteine and the closing phenylalanine or tryptophan. The D gene is left open where the match is weak. For some rows the clone size is stated as once, few or many, or as a class when expanded; others skip it.

d_gene,v_gene,j_gene,abundance,CDR3nt,CDR3aa
NA,TRBV2,TRBJ1-6,NA,TGTGCCAGCAGTCCCGGGGAGTCACCCCTCCACTTT,CASSPGESPLHF
NA,TRBV29-1,TRBJ1-2,NA,TGCAGCGTGATGATGTCGGGAGGCTACACCTTC,CSVMMSGGYTF
NA,TRBV10-3,TRBJ2-3,NA,TGTGCCATCAGTGGAGCTCAACGGGTAGTCACAGATACGCAGTATTTT,CAISGAQRVVTDTQYF
TRBD2,TRBV20-1,TRBJ2-7,NA,TGCAGTGCTAGTGGGACTAGCGGAGGGAGCTCCTACGAGCAGTACTTC,CSASGTSGGSSYEQYF
NA,TRBV5-1,TRBJ1-1,NA,TGCGCCAGCAGCTTGACGGGGGGCGGGATAAACACTGAAGCTTTCTTT,CASSLTGGGINTEAFF
NA,TRBV4-2,TRBJ2-2,NA,TGTGCCAGCAGCCAAGCCCCAACGAACACCGGGGAGCTGTTTTTT,CASSQAPTNTGELFF
NA,TRBV5-6,TRBJ2-5,NA,TGTGCCAGCAGCTTGTACCAACTCCAAGAGACCCAGTACTTC,CASSLYQLQETQYF
NA,TRBV6-1,TRBJ1-3,once,TGTGCCAGCAGTGAGCGGCCCTCTGGAAACACCATATATTTT,CASSERPSGNTIYF
NA,TRBV19,TRBJ2-1,NA,TGTGCCAGTAGTATAGGCCCCCAGGATGAGCAGTTCTTC,CASSIGPQDEQFF
NA,TRBV5-4,TRBJ2-3,NA,TGTGCCAGCAGCCCAGATCCCCCAGATACGCAGTATTTT,CASSPDPPDTQYF
NA,TRBV28,TRBJ1-4,NA,TGTGCCAGCAGTCCATTTGGCCAAATCGGGGGAAAACTGTTTTTT,CASSPFGQIGGKLFF
TRBD2,TRBV6-1,TRBJ2-7,NA,TGTGCCAGCAGTGAAGGGAGTAGCGGGGCCTACGAGCAGTACTTC,CASSEGSSGAYEQYF
TRBD1,TRBV7-2,TRBJ2-7,once,TGTGCCAGCAGCTTAGTAGGGGGCGAGGCCTACGAGCAGTACTTC,CASSLVGGEAYEQYF
TRBD1,TRBV18,TRBJ1-5,NA,TGTGCCAGCTCAACGACAGGGGTGGGCAATCAGCCCCAGCATTTT,CASSTTGVGNQPQHF
NA,TRBV21-1,TRBJ2-7,NA,TGTGCCAGCAGCAAAGCAGGTATAGTCGGCAGGGGCGGGAGCTCCTACGAGCAGTACTTC,CASSKAGIVGRGGSSYEQYF
TRBD2,TRBV24-1,TRBJ2-2,NA,TGTGCCACCAGTGATGGCGGGACTAGCGGGAGTAGCACCGGGGAGCTGTTTTTT,CATSDGGTSGSSTGELFF
TRBD2,TRBV27,TRBJ2-7,few,TGTGCCAGCAGTTTAAGGCTTAGCGGGAGCCCCATCTCCTACGAGCAGTACTTC,CASSLRLSGSPISYEQYF
NA,TRBV5-1,TRBJ1-2,NA,TGCGCCAGCACCTTGAGGTCTGGCGGTGCCGTCTATGGCTACACCTTC,CASTLRSGGAVYGYTF
NA,TRBV7-2,TRBJ2-1,NA,TGTGCCAGCAGCTTAGGGATTAGCGGCGATGAGCAGTTCTTC,CASSLGISGDEQFF
NA,TRBV5-1,TRBJ2-1,NA,TGCGCCAGCAGCTTGGGGGGAGATGGCGGCAATGAGCAGTTCTTC,CASSLGGDGGNEQFF
TRBD1,TRBV10-3,TRBJ2-3,NA,TGTGCCACCACAGGGGGCACAGATACGCAGTATTTT,CATTGGTDTQYF
TRBD1,TRBV3-1/TRBV3-2,TRBJ1-1,NA,TGTGCCAGCAGCCAAGTTGGGAGACAGGGGAGCGCTGAAGCTTTCTTT,CASSQVGRQGSAEAFF
NA,TRBV5-6,TRBJ2-5,NA,TGTGCCAGCAGCTTGCTTACAAGACAGTACCAAGAGACCCAGTACTTC,CASSLLTRQYQETQYF
NA,TRBV28,TRBJ1-3,NA,TGTGCCACCGAGAGGGGGGGGTCTGGAAACACCATATATTTT,CATERGGSGNTIYF
TRBD2,TRBV5-1,TRBJ2-1,NA,TGCGCCAGCAGCTTGGCGGAGACTAGCGGGAGGGACTCCTACAATGAGCAGTTCTTC,CASSLAETSGRDSYNEQFF
TRBD1,TRBV5-4,TRBJ2-5,NA,TGTGCCAGCAGCTGGGGGACAGGGGATGGTGAGACCCAGTACTTC,CASSWGTGDGETQYF
TRBD1,TRBV18,TRBJ1-2,NA,TGTGCCAGCTCACCCGAGGACAGGGTAAACTATGGCTACACCTTC,CASSPEDRVNYGYTF
NA,TRBV10-3,TRBJ1-5,NA,TGTGCCATCAGTGAGTCTACCGGGTCCTCCGGGCCCCAGCATTTT,CAISESTGSSGPQHF
NA,TRBV7-2,TRBJ2-3,NA,TGTGCCAGCAGCTTATCGACAGAGCCAGATACGCAGTATTTT,CASSLSTEPDTQYF
TRBD1,TRBV5-1,TRBJ2-7,once,TGCGCCAGCAGCTTGGGTGGGACAGGGCCATGGGAGCAGTACTTC,CASSLGGTGPWEQYF
TRBD1,TRBV14,TRBJ1-2,NA,TGTGCCAGCAGCCACAGACAGGGCAATGGCTACACCTTC,CASSHRQGNGYTF
NA,TRBV5-1,TRBJ2-4,NA,TGCGCCAGCAGCTTGGACCCCACCGCCCTAAGAAGTGGCATTCAGTACTTC,CASSLDPTALRSGIQYF
NA,TRBV9,TRBJ2-3,NA,TGTGCCAGCAGCGTTGGGACTGTCACAGATACGCAGTATTTT,CASSVGTVTDTQYF
NA,TRBV20-1,TRBJ1-2,NA,TGCAGTGCTAGTGCAGGGACAACTAACTATGGCTACACCTTC,CSASAGTTNYGYTF
NA,TRBV5-4,TRBJ1-1,few,TGTGCCAGCAGCTTGGACCGGGGGGACACTGAAGCTTTCTTT,CASSLDRGDTEAFF
TRBD1,TRBV6-1,TRBJ2-7,NA,TGTGCCAGCAGTGAACCGGGACAGGGTTACGAGCAGTACTTC,CASSEPGQGYEQYF
NA,TRBV7-6,TRBJ2-1,NA,TGTGCCAGCAGCTTAAAGGCGGGATCCTACAATGAGCAGTTCTTC,CASSLKAGSYNEQFF
NA,TRBV28,TRBJ1-1,NA,TGTGCCAGCAGTTTAAGCTACTCTGAAGCTTTCTTT,CASSLSYSEAFF
NA,TRBV2,TRBJ2-7,NA,TGTGCCAGCAAAGCGTCGTACGAGCAGTACTTC,CASKASYEQYF
NA,TRBV30,TRBJ1-2,NA,TGTGCCTCCTCATCCGGGGAGAGGAACTATGGCTACACCTTC,CASSSGERNYGYTF
TRBD2,TRBV10-3,TRBJ2-1,NA,TGTGCCATCAGTGGATTCCCCCTAGCGGGGCGCTACAATGAGCAGTTCTTC,CAISGFPLAGRYNEQFF
NA,TRBV7-9,TRBJ1-3,NA,TGTGCCAGCAGATTCGACACTGGCGACATATATTTT,CASRFDTGDIYF
NA,TRBV25-1,TRBJ1-1,NA,TGTGCCACCACAGACCTAAACACTGAAGCTTTCTTT,CATTDLNTEAFF
NA,TRBV4-1,TRBJ1-1,NA,TGCGCCAGCAGCTCCGGGAGGGAGAACACTGAAGCTTTCTTT,CASSSGRENTEAFF
NA,TRBV7-2,TRBJ2-5,NA,TGTGCCAGCAGCTTAGGACAGGAAGAGACCCAGTACTTC,CASSLGQEETQYF
NA,TRBV27,TRBJ1-1,NA,TGTGCCAGCAGTTTTGGCATCCGGCAGGGGTCGTTGAACACTGAAGCTTTCTTT,CASSFGIRQGSLNTEAFF
NA,TRBV7-9,TRBJ2-5,NA,TGTGCCAGCAGCTTTGTATCAGTGGCGACCCAGTACTTC,CASSFVSVATQYF